This note documents a single T cell receptor beta chain sequence. No antigen is known for it. This CDR3 comprises 21 residues. Per germline, CDR1 SQVTM and CDR2 ANQGSEA. With 0 bases clipped from V and 0 bases from J, the junction kept 14 bases outside the gene matches. These data originate in a study of T cells in Graves' hyperthyroidism and ophthalmopathy. Notes on the study in general: Ophthalmopathy was separated from stable hyperthyroidism by a 13 V-J model. Most clonotypes expanded in the thyroid (above 0.001) were also present in blood.

Ophthalmopathy in the patients scored at least 3 on Clinical Activity Score and at least 4 on NOSPECS grade, lasting under 3 months. RNA transcripts were the template for amplifying TCR beta CDR3 regions. HTBI primers were the set used in a first-round RT-PCR of the TCR CDR3. TCRdb re-analysed the multiplex PCR reads in MiXCR, keeping a single row per CDR3 protein. The top ten hold roughly 47% of the sample, which has 450,000 to 600,000 distinct CDR3 sequences, just under 20% seen once. The chain combines TRBV29-1 with TRBJ2-6, with 10 bases matching TRBD1. The source is a man aged 35 to 55 with Graves' ophthalmopathy. The material sequenced was blood. The CDR3, as DNA: TGCAGCGTTGAAGAATGGAGGACCGGGACAGGGGTGATCTCTGGGGCCAACGTCCTGACTTTC. Its protein is CSVEEWRTGTGVISGANVLTF.